One T cell receptor (beta chain) is described in this entry. These data belong to a study of T cell responses to AZD1222 COVID-19 vaccine. The repertoire was sequenced with immunoSEQ multiplex PCR; TCRdb's copy has only in-frame clones and lacks some. The repertoire holds more than 85,000 clones, with around 87% as singletons. Trimming stripped 6 bases from V and 8 bases from J, with 15 bases between. The CDR3 length is 13 residues. Germline V gene data show CDR1 as MNHEY and CDR2 as SVGAGI. The sample consisted of peripheral blood, taken on day 0 of AZD1222 vaccination. This chain links TRBV6-5 with TRBJ2-3; D is perhaps TRBD1 (5 bases). The receptor was isolated from an adult in good health. The CDR3, as DNA: TGTGCCAGCAGCGACAGCTACCTAGGTACGCAGTATTTT. Translation gives CASSDSYLGTQYF.